This T cell receptor (beta chain) is from a study of blood T cells in healthy people across ages. The germline V gene encodes CDR1 DFQATT and CDR2 SNEGSKA (reference sequence). After removal of 1 base from V and 4 bases from J, the junction contained 7 bases not matched to a gene. The CDR3 loop spans 15 amino acids. The authors ran a second PCR of about 6 to 11 cycles using a sample-barcoded 5' primer and a J-beta primer mix. TCRdb independently ran MiXCR on the 5' RACE reads; one entry per CDR3 protein. Among hundreds of thousands of distinct CDR3 sequences listed, roughly 25% were seen once. This clonotype was counted a few times. In addition, the sample was reused for a study of T cells of mothers and their children.

This sequence was found in a boy younger than 18 in good health. V and J are TRBV20-1 and TRBJ2-5, with 9 positions matching TRBD2. The sequencing input was blood. CDR3 nucleotides: TGCAGTGCTAGAGCCGGGACTAGCAGGGGAGAGACCCAGTACTTC. Protein sequence: CSARAGTSRGETQYF.